The rows below give T cell receptor beta chains drawn from one sample of a study of blood T cell repertoires in COVID-19. Repertoires were generated with immunoSEQ multiplex PCR, while TCRdb's copy carries only in-frame clones and drops some. The sample shows roughly 220,000 clones, 86% of them seen only once. Sequenced: PBMCs or T cells enriched from blood (not recorded which). Receptors originate from a woman between 40 and 50 years old with acute COVID-19. The CDR3 runs from the conserved cysteine through the conserved F or W.

17,TRBV19,CASSNPIYGGRGTEAFF
14,TRBV6-1,CASSDLVGTDTQYF
16,TRBV6-1,CASSEGAVTSNQPQHF
14,TRBV7-8,CASSVREFNQPQHF
13,TRBV12-3/TRBV12-4,CASSGTAIGGYTF
14,TRBV30,CARGGFPNTGELFF
18,TRBV14,CASSLRILAPSSYNEQFF
14,TRBV2,CASSQYRNNYGYTF
16,TRBV19,CASTNSNSQASGGYTF
15,TRBV5-1,CASSKGQDRNYGYTF
14,TRBV7-3,CASTSGLDTGELFF
15,TRBV19,CASSQLDDRGDGYTF
14,TRBV4-3,CASSQGTGGETQYF
19,TRBV21-1,CASRRGQDLPLPPPRELFF
14,TRBV5-5,CASSSKQGNTEAFF
14,TRBV5-4,CASSLPEAAYGYTF
14,TRBV2,CASSGGLAGYEQFF
14,TRBV15,CATSRDQGGEKLFF
16,TRBV19,CASSIAAEVFNQPQHF
16,TRBV5-1,CASSSTSGGASDTQYF
14,TRBV5-1,CASSLGGLNGELFF
16,TRBV6-6,CASSYSTGGTGTEAFF
17,TRBV13,CASAELAGGQSSYEQYF
14,TRBV4-3,CASSQTAGIGGYTF
15,TRBV4-2,CASSHLAGGRNEQFF
21,TRBV3-1/TRBV3-2,CASSPRTLLAGGLPEQETQYF
15,TRBV6-4,CASSVDSSSYNEQFF
11,TRBV12-5,CASGFYTEAFF
15,TRBV19,CASSGSGKYNQPQHF
13,TRBV20-1,CSASGGQFYEQYF
16,TRBV5-1,CASSFSRDTNTGELFF
13,TRBV20-1,CSASLGGGTEAFF
15,TRBV3-1/TRBV3-2,CASRDRDSPNTEAFF